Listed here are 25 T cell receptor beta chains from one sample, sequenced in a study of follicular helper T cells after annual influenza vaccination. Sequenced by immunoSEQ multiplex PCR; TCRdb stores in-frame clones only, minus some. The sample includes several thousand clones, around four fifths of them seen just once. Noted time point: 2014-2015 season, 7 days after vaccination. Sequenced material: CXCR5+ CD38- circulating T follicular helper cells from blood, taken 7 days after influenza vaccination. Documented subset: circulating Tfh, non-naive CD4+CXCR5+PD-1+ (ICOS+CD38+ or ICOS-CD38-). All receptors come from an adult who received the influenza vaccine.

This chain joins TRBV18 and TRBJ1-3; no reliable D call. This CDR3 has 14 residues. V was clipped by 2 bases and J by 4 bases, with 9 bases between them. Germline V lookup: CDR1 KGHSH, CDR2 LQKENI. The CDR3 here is CASSPTAAGNTIYF. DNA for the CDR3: TGTGCCAGCTCACCAACGGCGGCCGGAAACACCATATATTTT.

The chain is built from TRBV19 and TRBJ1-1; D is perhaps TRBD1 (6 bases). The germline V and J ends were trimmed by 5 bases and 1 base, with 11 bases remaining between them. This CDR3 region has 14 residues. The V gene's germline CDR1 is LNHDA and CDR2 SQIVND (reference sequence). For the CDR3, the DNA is TGTGCCAGTAGTCACAGGGAACCGAACACTGAAGCTTTCTTT. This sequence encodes CASSHREPNTEAFF.

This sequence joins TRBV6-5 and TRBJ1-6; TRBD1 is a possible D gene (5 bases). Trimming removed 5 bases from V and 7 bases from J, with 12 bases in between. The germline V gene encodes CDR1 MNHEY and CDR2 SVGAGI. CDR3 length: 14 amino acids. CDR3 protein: CASSSRDGNSPLHF. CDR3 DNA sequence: TGTGCCAGCAGTAGCCGGGACGGGAATTCACCCCTCCACTTT.

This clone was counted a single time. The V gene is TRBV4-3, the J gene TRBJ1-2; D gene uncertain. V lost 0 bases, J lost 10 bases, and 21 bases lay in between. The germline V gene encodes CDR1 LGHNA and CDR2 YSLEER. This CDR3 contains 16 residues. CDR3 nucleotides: TGCGCCAGCAGCCAAGAACCCCACGGCGGATCGGGTGACTACACCTTC. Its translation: CASSQEPHGGSGDYTF.

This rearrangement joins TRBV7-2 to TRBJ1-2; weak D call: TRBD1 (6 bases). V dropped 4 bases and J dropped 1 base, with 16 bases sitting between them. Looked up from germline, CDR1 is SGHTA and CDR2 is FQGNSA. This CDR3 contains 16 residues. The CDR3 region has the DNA TGTGCCAGCAGCTCGGGACAACCAAAGCTTAACTATGGCTACACCTTC. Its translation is CASSSGQPKLNYGYTF.

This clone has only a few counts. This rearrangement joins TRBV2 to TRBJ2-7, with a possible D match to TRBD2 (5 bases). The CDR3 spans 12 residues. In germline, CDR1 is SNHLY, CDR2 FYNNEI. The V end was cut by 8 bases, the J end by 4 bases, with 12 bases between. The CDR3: CASWRPGYEQYF. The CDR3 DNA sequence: TGTGCCAGCTGGCGGCCGGGGTACGAGCAGTACTTC.

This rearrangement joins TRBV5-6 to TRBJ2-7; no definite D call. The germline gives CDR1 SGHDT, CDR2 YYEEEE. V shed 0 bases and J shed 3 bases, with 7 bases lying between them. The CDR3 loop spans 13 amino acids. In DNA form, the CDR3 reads TGTGCCAGCAGCTTGGGATTCAGCTACGAGCAGTACTTC. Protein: CASSLGFSYEQYF.

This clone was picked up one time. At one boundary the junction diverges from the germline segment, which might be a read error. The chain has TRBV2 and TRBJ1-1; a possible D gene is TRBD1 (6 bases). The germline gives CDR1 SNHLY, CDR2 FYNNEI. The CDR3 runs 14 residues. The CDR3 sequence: CASSEGQYNTEAFF. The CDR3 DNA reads TGTGCCAGCAGCGAAGGACAGTACAACACTGAAGCTTTCTTT.

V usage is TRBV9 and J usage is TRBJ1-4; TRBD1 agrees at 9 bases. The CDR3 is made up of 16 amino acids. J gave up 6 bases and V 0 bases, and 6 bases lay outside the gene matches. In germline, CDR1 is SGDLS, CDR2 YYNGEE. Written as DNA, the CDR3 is TGTGCCAGCAGCGTAGGGTTGGGACAGGGTGATGAAAAACTGTTTTTT. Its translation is CASSVGLGQGDEKLFF.

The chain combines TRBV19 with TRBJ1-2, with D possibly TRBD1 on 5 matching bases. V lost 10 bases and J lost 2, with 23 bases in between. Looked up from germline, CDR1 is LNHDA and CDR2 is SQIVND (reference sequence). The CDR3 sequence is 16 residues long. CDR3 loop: CATKGVEGTPNYGYTF. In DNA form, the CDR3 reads TGTGCCACTAAAGGGGTAGAGGGGACTCCAAACTATGGCTACACCTTC.

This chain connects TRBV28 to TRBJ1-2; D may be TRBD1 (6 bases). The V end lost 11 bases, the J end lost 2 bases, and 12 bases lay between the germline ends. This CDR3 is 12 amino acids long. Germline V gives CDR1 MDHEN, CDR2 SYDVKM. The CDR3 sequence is CAARGTNYGYTF. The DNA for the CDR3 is TGTGCCGCTAGGGGGACAAACTATGGCTACACCTTC.

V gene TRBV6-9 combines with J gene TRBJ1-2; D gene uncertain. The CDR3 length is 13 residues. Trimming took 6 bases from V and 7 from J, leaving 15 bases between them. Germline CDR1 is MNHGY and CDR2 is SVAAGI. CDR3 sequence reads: CASSSRGISGYTF. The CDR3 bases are TGTGCCAGCAGCTCCAGAGGCATAAGTGGCTACACCTTC.

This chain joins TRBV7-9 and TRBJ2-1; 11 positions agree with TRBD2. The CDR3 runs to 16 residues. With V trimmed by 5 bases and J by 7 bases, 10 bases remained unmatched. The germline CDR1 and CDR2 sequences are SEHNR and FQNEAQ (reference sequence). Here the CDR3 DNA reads TGTGCCAGCAGCAACAGCCTAGCGGGGGGAAAAAATGAGCAGTTCTTC. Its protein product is CASSNSLAGGKNEQFF.

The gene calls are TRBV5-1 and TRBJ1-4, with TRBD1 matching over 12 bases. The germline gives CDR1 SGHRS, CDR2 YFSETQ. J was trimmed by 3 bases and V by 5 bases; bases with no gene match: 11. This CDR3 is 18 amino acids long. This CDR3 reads CASRPTGTGGVSNEKLFF. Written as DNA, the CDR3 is TGCGCCAGCAGACCTACCGGGACAGGGGGCGTTTCTAATGAAAAACTGTTTTTT.

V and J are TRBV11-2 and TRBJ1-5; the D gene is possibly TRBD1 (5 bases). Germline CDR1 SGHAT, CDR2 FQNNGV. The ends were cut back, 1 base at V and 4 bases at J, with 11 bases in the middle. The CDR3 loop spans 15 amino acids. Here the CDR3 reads CASSLAGGWNQPQHF. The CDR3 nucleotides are TGTGCCAGCAGCTTAGCGGGGGGATGGAATCAGCCCCAGCATTTT. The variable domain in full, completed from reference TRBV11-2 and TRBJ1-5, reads EAGVAQSPRYKIIEKRQSVAFWCNPISGHATLYWYQQILGQGPKLLIQFQNNGVVDDSQLPKDRFSAERLKGVDSTLKIQPAKLEDSAVYLCASSLAGGWNQPQHFGDGTRLSIL.

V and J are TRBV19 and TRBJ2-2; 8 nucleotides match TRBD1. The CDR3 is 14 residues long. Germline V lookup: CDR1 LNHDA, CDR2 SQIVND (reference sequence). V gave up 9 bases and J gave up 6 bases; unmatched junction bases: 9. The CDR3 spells CASYDRGRSGELFF. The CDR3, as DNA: TGTGCCAGCTACGACAGGGGAAGGTCCGGGGAGCTGTTTTTT.

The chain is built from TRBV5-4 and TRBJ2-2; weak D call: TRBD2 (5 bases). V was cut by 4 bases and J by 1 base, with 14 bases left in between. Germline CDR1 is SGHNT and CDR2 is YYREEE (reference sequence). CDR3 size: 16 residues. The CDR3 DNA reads TGTGCCAGCAGCCCGGCCTCGGGGATGAACACCGGGGAGCTGTTTTTT. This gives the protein CASSPASGMNTGELFF.

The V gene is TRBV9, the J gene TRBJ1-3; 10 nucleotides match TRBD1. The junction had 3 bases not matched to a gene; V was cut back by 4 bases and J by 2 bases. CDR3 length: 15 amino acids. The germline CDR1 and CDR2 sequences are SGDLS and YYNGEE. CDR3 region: CASSFGQGAGNTIYF. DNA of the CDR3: TGTGCCAGCAGCTTCGGACAGGGGGCTGGAAACACCATATATTTT.

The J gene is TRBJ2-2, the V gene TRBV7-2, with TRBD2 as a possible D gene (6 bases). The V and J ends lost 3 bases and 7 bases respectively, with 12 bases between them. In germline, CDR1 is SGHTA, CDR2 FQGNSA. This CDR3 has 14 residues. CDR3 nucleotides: TGTGCCAGCAGCTTTGGAGGGATAAACGGGGAGCTGTTTTTT. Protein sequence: CASSFGGINGELFF.

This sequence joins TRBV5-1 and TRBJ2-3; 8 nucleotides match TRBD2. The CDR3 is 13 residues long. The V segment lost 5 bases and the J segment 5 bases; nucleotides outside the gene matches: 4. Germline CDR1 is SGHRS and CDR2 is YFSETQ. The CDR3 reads CASRSRGEDTQYF. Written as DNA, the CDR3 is TGCGCCAGCAGGTCGCGGGGGGAAGATACGCAGTATTTT.

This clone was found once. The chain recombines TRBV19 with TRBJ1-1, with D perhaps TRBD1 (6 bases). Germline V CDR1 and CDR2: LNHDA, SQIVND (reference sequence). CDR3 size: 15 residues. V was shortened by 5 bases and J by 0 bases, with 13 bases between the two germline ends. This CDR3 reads CASSGTNYMNTEAFF. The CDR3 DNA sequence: TGTGCCAGTAGTGGGACAAATTATATGAACACTGAAGCTTTCTTT.

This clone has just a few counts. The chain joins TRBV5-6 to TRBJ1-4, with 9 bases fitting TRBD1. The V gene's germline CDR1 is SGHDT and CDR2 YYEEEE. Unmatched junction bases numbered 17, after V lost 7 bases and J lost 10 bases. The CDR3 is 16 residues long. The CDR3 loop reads CASASNLGTGRRKLFF. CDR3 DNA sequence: TGTGCCAGCGCTTCAAATCTCGGGACAGGGAGGAGAAAACTGTTTTTT.

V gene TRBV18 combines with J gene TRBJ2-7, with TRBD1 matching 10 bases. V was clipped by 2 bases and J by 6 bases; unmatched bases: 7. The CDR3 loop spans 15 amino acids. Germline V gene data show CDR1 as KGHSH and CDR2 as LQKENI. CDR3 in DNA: TGTGCCAGCTCACCAGGGGGGACAGGGGAGCGCGAGCAGTACTTC. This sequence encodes CASSPGGTGEREQYF.

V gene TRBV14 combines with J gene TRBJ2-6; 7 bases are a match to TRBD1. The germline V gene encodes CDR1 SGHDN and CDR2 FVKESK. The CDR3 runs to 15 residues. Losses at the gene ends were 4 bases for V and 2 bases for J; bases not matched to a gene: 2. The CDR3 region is CASSLQGAGANVLTF. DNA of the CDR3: TGTGCCAGCAGCCTTCAGGGGGCTGGGGCCAACGTCCTGACTTTC.

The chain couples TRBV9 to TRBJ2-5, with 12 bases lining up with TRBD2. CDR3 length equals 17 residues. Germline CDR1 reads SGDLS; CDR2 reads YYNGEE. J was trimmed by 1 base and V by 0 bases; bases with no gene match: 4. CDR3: CASSVGETSGSQETQYF. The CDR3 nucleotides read TGTGCCAGCAGCGTAGGTGAGACTAGCGGGAGCCAAGAGACCCAGTACTTC.